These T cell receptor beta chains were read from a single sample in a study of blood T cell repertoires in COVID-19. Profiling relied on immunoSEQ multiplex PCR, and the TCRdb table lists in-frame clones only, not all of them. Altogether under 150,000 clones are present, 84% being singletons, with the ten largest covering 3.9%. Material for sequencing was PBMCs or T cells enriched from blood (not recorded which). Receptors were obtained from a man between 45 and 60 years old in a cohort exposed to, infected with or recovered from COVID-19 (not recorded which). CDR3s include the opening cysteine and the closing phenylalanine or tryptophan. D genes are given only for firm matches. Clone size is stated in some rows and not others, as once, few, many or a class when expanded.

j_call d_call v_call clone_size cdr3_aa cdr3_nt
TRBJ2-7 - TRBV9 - CASSPEAVYYEQYF TGTGCCAGCAGCCCAGAGGCGGTATACTACGAGCAGTACTTC
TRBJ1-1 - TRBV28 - CASGGRGAPLREAFF TGTGCCAGCGGAGGGAGGGGCGCCCCACTTCGTGAAGCTTTCTTT
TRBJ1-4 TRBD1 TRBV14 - CASSRTGATNEKLFF TGTGCCAGCAGCCGAACAGGGGCTACTAATGAAAAACTGTTTTTT
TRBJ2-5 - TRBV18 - CASSLNLGTETQYF TGTGCCAGCTCACTAAATTTGGGCACAGAGACCCAGTACTTC
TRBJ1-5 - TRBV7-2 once CASSLGLPQPQHF TGTGCCAGCAGCTTAGGACTCCCCCAGCCCCAGCATTTT
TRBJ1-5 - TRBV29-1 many CSVEEDRYQPQHF TGCAGCGTTGAAGAGGACAGATATCAGCCCCAGCATTTT
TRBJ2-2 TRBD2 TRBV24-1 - CATSDPFLAGGAGELFF TGTGCCACCAGTGACCCCTTCCTAGCGGGAGGTGCCGGGGAGCTGTTTTTT
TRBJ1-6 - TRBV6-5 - CASTGQWNSPLHF TGTGCCAGCACCGGACAGTGGAATTCACCCCTCCACTTT
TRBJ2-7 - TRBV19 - CASSGLAQVTYEQYF TGTGCCAGTAGTGGGTTAGCGCAGGTAACCTACGAGCAGTACTTC
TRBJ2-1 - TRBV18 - CASSPPKTDEQFF TGTGCCAGCTCACCACCCAAGACAGATGAGCAGTTCTTC
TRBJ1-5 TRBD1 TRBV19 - CASSPPGGLGNQPQHF TGTGCCAGTAGTCCACCAGGGGGCTTAGGCAATCAGCCCCAGCATTTT
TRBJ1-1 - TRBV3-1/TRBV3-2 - CASSPSGRRAFF TGTGCCAGCAGCCCATCAGGGCGTAGGGCTTTCTTT
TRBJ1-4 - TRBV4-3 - CASSQVLGASGEKLFF TGCGCCAGCAGCCAAGTATTAGGGGCTTCGGGTGAAAAACTGTTTTTT
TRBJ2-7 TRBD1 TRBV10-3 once CAISDLDRGSAGSYF TGTGCCATCAGTGATCTGGACAGGGGCAGCGCAGGGTCGTACTTC
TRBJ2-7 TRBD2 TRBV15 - CATQTGGSAYEQYF TGTGCCACCCAAACGGGGGGTTCGGCCTACGAGCAGTACTTC
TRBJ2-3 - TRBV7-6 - CASRRIGDTQYF TGTGCCAGCAGGCGGATAGGAGATACGCAGTATTTT
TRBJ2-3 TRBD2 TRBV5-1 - CASSFLSGATDTQYF TGCGCCAGCAGCTTCTTAAGCGGGGCCACAGATACGCAGTATTTT